This T cell receptor (beta chain) stems from a study of blood T cell repertoires in COVID-19. Overall study context: COVID-19 samples, acute and convalescent, were from the United States, Italy and Spain. Sample material is recorded as cDNA or gDNA derived from T cells, B-cell-depleted T cells, or PBMCs.

Seattle's cohort entered during active infection and was followed longitudinally. Libraries were prepared by immunoSEQ multiplex PCR; TCRdb keeps only in-frame clonotypes and omits some of them. The data contain fewer than 350,000 clones, 70% to 90% of them seen just once; the ten biggest clones take up less than 15%. Looked up from germline, CDR1 is ENHRY and CDR2 is SYGVKD. Unmatched junction bases numbered 2, after V lost 2 bases and J lost 4 bases. This CDR3 is built from 15 residues. This chain connects TRBV10-3 to TRBJ2-1; 10 bases are a match to TRBD2. The origin of this receptor is a woman in her 70s with COVID-19, enrolled during active disease. The material sequenced was peripheral blood. CDR3 protein: CAISEVAGGYNEQFF. CDR3 nucleotides: TGTGCCATCAGTGAGGTAGCGGGGGGTTACAATGAGCAGTTCTTC.